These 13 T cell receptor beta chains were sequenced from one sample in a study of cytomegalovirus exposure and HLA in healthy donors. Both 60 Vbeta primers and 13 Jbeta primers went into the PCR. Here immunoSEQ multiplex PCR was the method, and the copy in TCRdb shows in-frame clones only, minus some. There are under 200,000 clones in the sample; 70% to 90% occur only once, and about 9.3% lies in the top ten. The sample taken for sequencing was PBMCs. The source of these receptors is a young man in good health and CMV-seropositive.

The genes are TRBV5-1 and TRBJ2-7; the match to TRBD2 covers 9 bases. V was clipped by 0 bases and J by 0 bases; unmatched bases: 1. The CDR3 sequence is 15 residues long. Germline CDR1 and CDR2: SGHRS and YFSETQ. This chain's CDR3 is CASSLASGASYEQYF. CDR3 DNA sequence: TGCGCCAGCAGCTTGGCTAGCGGGGCCTCCTACGAGCAGTACTTC.

Here the CDR3 DNA reads TGTGCCAGTAGTTCCCCCGGACTAGCGGGGTACACCGGGGAGCTGTTTTTT. It yields the protein CASSSPGLAGYTGELFF. The chain is built from TRBV19 and TRBJ2-2; 12 bases map to TRBD2. The germline V gene has CDR1 LNHDA and CDR2 SQIVND (reference sequence). The CDR3 is 17 amino acids. J was trimmed by 3 bases and V by 5 bases; bases with no gene match: 7.

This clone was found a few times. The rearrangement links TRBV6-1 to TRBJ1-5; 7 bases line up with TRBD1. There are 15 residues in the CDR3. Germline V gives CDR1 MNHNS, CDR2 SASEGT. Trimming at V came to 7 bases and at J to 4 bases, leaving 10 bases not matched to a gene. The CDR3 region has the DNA TGTGCCAGCAAGTCGGGTCAGGGGGTAAATCAGCCCCAGCATTTT. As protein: CASKSGQGVNQPQHF.

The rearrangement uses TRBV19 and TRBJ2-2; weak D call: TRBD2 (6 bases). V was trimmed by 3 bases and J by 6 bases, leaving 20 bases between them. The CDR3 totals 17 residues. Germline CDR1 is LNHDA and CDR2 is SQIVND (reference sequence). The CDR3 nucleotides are TGTGCCAGTAGTATCTACCGGACTCCCCGCGGGGCCGGGGAGCTGTTTTTT. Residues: CASSIYRTPRGAGELFF.

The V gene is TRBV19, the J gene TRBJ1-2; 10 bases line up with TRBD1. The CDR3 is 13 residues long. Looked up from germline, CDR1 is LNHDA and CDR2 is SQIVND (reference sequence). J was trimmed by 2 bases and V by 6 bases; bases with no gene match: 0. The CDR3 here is CASRGQGNYGYTF. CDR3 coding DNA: TGTGCCAGTAGGGGACAGGGGAACTATGGCTACACCTTC.

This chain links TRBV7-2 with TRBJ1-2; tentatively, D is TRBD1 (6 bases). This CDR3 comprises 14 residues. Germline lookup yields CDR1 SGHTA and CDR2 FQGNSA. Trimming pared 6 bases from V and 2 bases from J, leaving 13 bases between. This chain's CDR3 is CASSNRVGNYGYTF. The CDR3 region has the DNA TGTGCCAGCAGTAACAGGGTTGGAAACTATGGCTACACCTTC.

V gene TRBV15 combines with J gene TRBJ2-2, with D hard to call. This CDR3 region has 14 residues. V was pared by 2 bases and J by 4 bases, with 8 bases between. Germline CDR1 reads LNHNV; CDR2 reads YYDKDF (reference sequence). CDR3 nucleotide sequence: TGTGCCACCAGCAGATCCCGGTTCACCGGGGAGCTGTTTTTT. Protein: CATSRSRFTGELFF. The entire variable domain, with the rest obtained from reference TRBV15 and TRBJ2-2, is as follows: DAMVIQNPRYQVTQFGKPVTLSCSQTLNHNVMYWYQQKSSQAPKLLFHYYDKDFNNEADTPDNFQSRRPNTSFCFLDIRSPGLGDTAMYLCATSRSRFTGELFFGEGSRLTVL.

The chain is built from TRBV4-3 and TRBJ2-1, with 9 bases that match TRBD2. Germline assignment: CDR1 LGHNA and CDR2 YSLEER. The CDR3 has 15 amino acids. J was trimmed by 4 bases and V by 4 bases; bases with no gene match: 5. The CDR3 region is CASSRSGGPYNEQFF. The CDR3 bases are TGCGCCAGCAGCCGCAGCGGGGGGCCTTACAATGAGCAGTTCTTC.

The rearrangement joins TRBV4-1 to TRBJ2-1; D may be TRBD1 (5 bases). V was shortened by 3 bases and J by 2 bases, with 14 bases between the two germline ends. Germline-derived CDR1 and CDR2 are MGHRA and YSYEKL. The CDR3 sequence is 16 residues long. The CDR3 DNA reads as TGCGCCAGCAGCCAGCTTCAGGGTCTCGCCTACAATGAGCAGTTCTTC. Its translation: CASSQLQGLAYNEQFF.

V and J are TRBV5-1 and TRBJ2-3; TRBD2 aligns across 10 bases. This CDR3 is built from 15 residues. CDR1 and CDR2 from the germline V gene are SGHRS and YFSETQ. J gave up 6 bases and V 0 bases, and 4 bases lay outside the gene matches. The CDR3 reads CASSLGAGGLDTQYF. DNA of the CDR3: TGCGCCAGCAGCTTGGGAGCGGGGGGGCTGGATACGCAGTATTTT.

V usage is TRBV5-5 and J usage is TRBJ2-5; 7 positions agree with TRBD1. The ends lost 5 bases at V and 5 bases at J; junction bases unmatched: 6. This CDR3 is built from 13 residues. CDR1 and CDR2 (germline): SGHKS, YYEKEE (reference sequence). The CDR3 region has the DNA TGTGCCAGCAGTATGACAGGGTTGGAGACCCAGTACTTC. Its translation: CASSMTGLETQYF.

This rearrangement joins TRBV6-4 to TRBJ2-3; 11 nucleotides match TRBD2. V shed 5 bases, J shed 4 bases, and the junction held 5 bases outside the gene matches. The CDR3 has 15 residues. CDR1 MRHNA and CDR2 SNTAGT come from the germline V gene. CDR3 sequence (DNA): TGTGCCAGCAGTCGCGGGACTAGCGGATCAGATACGCAGTATTTT. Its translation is CASSRGTSGSDTQYF.

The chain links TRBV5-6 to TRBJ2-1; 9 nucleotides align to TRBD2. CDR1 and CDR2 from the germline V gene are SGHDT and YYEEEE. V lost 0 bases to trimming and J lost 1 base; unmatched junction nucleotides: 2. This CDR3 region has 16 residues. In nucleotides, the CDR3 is TGTGCCAGCAGCTTGGGGACTAGCGAATCCTACAATGAGCAGTTCTTC. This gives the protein CASSLGTSESYNEQFF.